The 31 T cell receptor beta chains below were found in one sample sequenced in a study of blood T cell repertoires in COVID-19. Method: immunoSEQ multiplex PCR; TCRdb's copy keeps in-frame clones and lacks some. The table records approximately 120,000 clones, approximately 81% of them present only once. Sequenced input: peripheral blood. The receptors originated from a man between 60 and 75 years old with acute or convalescent COVID-19.

This clone was observed a single time. The chain links TRBV11-3 to TRBJ1-1; no reliable D call. V gave up 3 bases and J gave up 4 bases, with 15 bases separating them. From germline, CDR1 is SGHNT and CDR2 YENEEA. CDR3 length: 15 residues. The CDR3 DNA sequence: TGTGCCAGCAGCTTCGAGGGAGCTCCAGTCACTGAAGCTTTCTTT. It translates to CASSFEGAPVTEAFF.

The chain links TRBV18 to TRBJ1-5, with TRBD1 matching over 9 bases. The length of the CDR3 is 14 residues. Trimming at V came to 2 bases and at J to 5 bases, leaving 1 base not matched to a gene. CDR1 and CDR2 from the germline V gene are KGHSH and LQKENI. For the CDR3, the DNA is TGTGCCAGCTCACCATACAGGGGGCATCAGCCCCAGCATTTT. Its protein is CASSPYRGHQPQHF. The variable domain in full, with the rest retrieved from reference TRBV18 and TRBJ1-5, is NAGVMQNPRHLVRRRGQEARLRCSPMKGHSHVYWYRQLPEEGLKFMVYLQKENIIDESGMPKERFSAEFPKEGPSILRIQQVVRGDSAAYFCASSPYRGHQPQHFGDGTRLSIL.

This sequence joins TRBV5-6 and TRBJ2-7; tentatively, D is TRBD1 (6 bases). Germline V gene lookup returns CDR1 SGHDT and CDR2 YYEEEE. The CDR3 runs to 15 residues. V was clipped by 4 bases and J by 3 bases, with 17 bases between them. For the CDR3, the DNA is TGTGCCAGCAGCCCGCCGCCGGGACATAACTACGAGCAGTACTTC. It encodes CASSPPPGHNYEQYF. The full variable domain, its missing parts supplied by reference TRBV5-6 and TRBJ2-7, is DAGVTQSPTHLIKTRGQQVTLRCSPKSGHDTVSWYQQALGQGPQFIFQYYEEEERQRGNFPDRFSGHQFPNYSSELNVNALLLGDSALYLCASSPPPGHNYEQYFGPGTRLTVT.

The chain has TRBV10-3 and TRBJ1-1; no reliable D call. There are 13 residues in the CDR3. Trimming cost V 3 bases and J 0 bases, with 5 bases left between them. The germline gives CDR1 ENHRY, CDR2 SYGVKD. Here the CDR3 DNA reads TGTGCCATCAGTGATTCGGTGAACACTGAAGCTTTCTTT. Amino acids: CAISDSVNTEAFF.

The V and J genes are TRBV20-1 and TRBJ1-2, with D hard to call. Looked up from germline, CDR1 is DFQATT and CDR2 is SNEGSKA (reference sequence). This CDR3 is built from 11 residues. V lost 6 bases, J lost 8 bases, and 13 bases lay in between. The CDR3 protein is CSASGFEGYTF. For the CDR3, the DNA is TGCAGTGCCTCAGGTTTCGAAGGCTACACCTTC.

This sequence joins TRBV24-1 and TRBJ2-1, with 9 bases matching TRBD2. The germline gives CDR1 KGHDR, CDR2 SFDVKD. This CDR3 contains 15 residues. Trimming at V came to 3 bases and at J to 3 bases, leaving 2 bases not matched to a gene. In nucleotides, the CDR3 is TGTGCCACCAGTGATGCTAGCGGGAACTACAATGAGCAGTTCTTC. It codes for CATSDASGNYNEQFF.

This rearrangement joins TRBV10-3 to TRBJ2-1; 10 positions match TRBD2. The CDR3 extends over 14 amino acids. V was clipped by 11 bases and J by 0 bases; unmatched bases: 4. Germline V gene data show CDR1 as ENHRY and CDR2 as SYGVKD. This CDR3 is CASIAGGSYNEQFF. For the CDR3, the DNA is TGTGCCTCCATAGCGGGGGGCTCCTACAATGAGCAGTTCTTC.

The chain links TRBV3-1 (or the pseudogene TRBV3-2) to TRBJ1-2; D unclear. Germline CDR1 reads LGHDT; CDR2 reads YNNKEL (reference sequence). V lost 1 base to trimming and J lost 8 bases, with 17 bases between them. This CDR3 comprises 15 residues. CDR3: CASSQGRRRKLGYTF. CDR3 nucleotide sequence: TGTGCCAGCAGCCAAGGGAGAAGAAGGAAGCTCGGCTACACCTTC.

The rearrangement joins TRBV30 to TRBJ1-4, with D possibly matching TRBD1 (5 bases). Germline CDR1 reads GTSNPN; CDR2 reads SVGIG (reference sequence). CDR3 length: 15 residues. V lost 0 bases and J 6 bases, leaving 14 bases between the germline ends. The CDR3, as DNA: TGTGCCTGGAGTGTCCAAGGCGGGGGGTATGAAAAACTGTTTTTT. It encodes CAWSVQGGGYEKLFF.

The chain uses TRBV5-1 and TRBJ1-4; 8 nucleotides match TRBD1. The length of the CDR3 is 16 residues. V shed 4 bases, J shed 1 base, and the junction held 6 bases outside the gene matches. Germline assignment: CDR1 SGHRS and CDR2 YFSETQ. Written as DNA, the CDR3 is TGCGCCAGCAGCCCACAGGGGGGGAAAACTAATGAAAAACTGTTTTTT. Translating gives CASSPQGGKTNEKLFF.

This chain connects TRBV7-9 to TRBJ2-7; TRBD1 matches at 11 bases. The CDR3 sequence is 15 residues long. V lost 5 bases to trimming and J lost 6 bases; unmatched junction nucleotides: 9. Looked up from germline, CDR1 is SEHNR and CDR2 is FQNEAQ (reference sequence). The CDR3 spells CASSPLGQGVSEQYF. The CDR3 DNA follows: TGTGCCAGCAGCCCACTGGGACAGGGGGTTTCCGAGCAGTACTTC.

This chain links TRBV5-4 with TRBJ1-2, with TRBD1 as a possible D gene (6 bases). The ends were cut back, 2 bases at V and 2 bases at J, with 13 bases in the middle. Germline-derived CDR1 and CDR2 are SGHNT and YYREEE (reference sequence). The CDR3 runs to 15 residues. The CDR3 sequence is CASSFTGQSNYGYTF. In DNA, the CDR3 is TGTGCCAGCAGCTTTACAGGACAGTCGAACTATGGCTACACCTTC.

V is TRBV2 and J is TRBJ2-7; D is perhaps TRBD1 (6 bases). Germline CDR1 and CDR2: SNHLY and FYNNEI. Trimming cost V 11 bases and J 1 base, with 9 bases left between them. CDR3 length: 11 residues. Here the CDR3 DNA reads TGTGCCGGAACAGGGTCCTACGAGCAGTACTTC. The encoded protein is CAGTGSYEQYF.

The rearrangement links TRBV6-1 to TRBJ1-2; no reliable D call. Germline V lookup: CDR1 MNHNS, CDR2 SASEGT. CDR3 length equals 14 residues. Deletions cut 1 base from V and 5 bases from J, with 11 bases between. CDR3 in DNA: TGTGCCAGCAGTGAAGGGACTTCGCGTTATGGCTACACCTTC. Its protein is CASSEGTSRYGYTF.

The CDR3 nucleotides read TGTGCCAGCAGTGAAGCTTGGGAGGGGAGAGCAAATCAGCCCCAGCATTTT. This translates into CASSEAWEGRANQPQHF. The rearrangement links TRBV6-1 to TRBJ1-5, with a weak D call TRBD1 (5 bases). Germline CDR1 reads MNHNS; CDR2 reads SASEGT. Trimming took 0 bases from V and 4 from J, leaving 16 bases between them. The CDR3 runs to 17 residues.

The CDR3 protein is CASIAGGAGYNEQFF. The CDR3 DNA sequence: TGTGCCAGCATCGCGGGAGGGGCGGGCTACAATGAGCAGTTCTTC. This sequence joins TRBV28 and TRBJ2-1; 9 bases fit TRBD2. This CDR3 has 15 amino acids. Germline loops: CDR1 MDHEN, CDR2 SYDVKM. Trimming removed 7 bases from V and 3 bases from J; junction bases left unmatched: 7.

This chain links TRBV9 with TRBJ2-1; TRBD2 agrees at 13 bases. V lost 4 bases and J lost 7; bases outside the gene matches: 11. The CDR3 sequence is 17 residues long. Germline values: CDR1 SGDLS, CDR2 YYNGEE. DNA of the CDR3: TGTGCCAGCAGCCCTCGGACTAGCGGGGGAAGTGGTAATGAGCAGTTCTTC. Residues: CASSPRTSGGSGNEQFF. Full variable domain (missing parts from reference TRBV9 and TRBJ2-1): DSGVTQTPKHLITATGQRVTLRCSPRSGDLSVYWYQQSLDQGLQFLIQYYNGEERAKGNILERFSAQQFPDLHSELNLSSLELGDSALYFCASSPRTSGGSGNEQFFGPGTRLTVL.

The CDR3 DNA is TGTGCCAGCAGCCCCTCGGACAGGATGGGCACTGAAGCTTTCTTT. Translated, it gives CASSPSDRMGTEAFF. The V call is TRBV9, the J call TRBJ1-1; the match to TRBD1 covers 7 bases. V was pared by 4 bases and J by 4 bases, with 10 bases of the junction left unmatched. The CDR3 extends over 15 amino acids. CDR1 and CDR2 from the germline V gene are SGDLS and YYNGEE.

CDR3 in DNA: TGCAGCGTCCCCACAGGGGTAGGCTACACCTTC. Translating gives CSVPTGVGYTF. The chain is built from TRBV29-1 and TRBJ1-2, with 7 bases lining up with TRBD1. Germline assignment: CDR1 SQVTM and CDR2 ANQGSEA. The CDR3 contains 11 residues. V was clipped by 6 bases and J by 8 bases; unmatched bases: 6.

The chain is built from TRBV29-1 and TRBJ2-1; D uncertain. Between the trimmed V and J ends, which lost 7 bases and 0 bases, there was a span of 13 bases. This CDR3 spans 14 amino acids. In germline, CDR1 is SQVTM, CDR2 ANQGSEA. For the CDR3, the DNA is TGCAGCGACCGAACTAAAACCTCCTACAATGAGCAGTTCTTC. This translates into CSDRTKTSYNEQFF.

This sequence joins TRBV6-1 and TRBJ1-1, with 7 positions matching TRBD1. Germline V gene sequence: CDR1 MNHNS, CDR2 SASEGT. V shed 1 base, J shed 4 bases, and the junction held 6 bases outside the gene matches. CDR3 length: 15 residues. In DNA form, the CDR3 reads TGTGCCAGCAGTGAAGGTAACAGGGGAGGCACTGAAGCTTTCTTT. Residues: CASSEGNRGGTEAFF.

CDR3 sequence: CASSTSLGTGANVLTF. For the CDR3, the DNA is TGTGCCAGTAGTACAAGTCTTGGGACAGGGGCCAACGTCCTGACTTTC. The chain carries TRBV19 and TRBJ2-6, with D tentatively TRBD1 (6 bases). The CDR3 has 16 residues. Trimming pared 4 bases from V and 4 bases from J, leaving 14 bases between. CDR1 is LNHDA, CDR2 SQIVND, per germline (reference sequence). Based on the CDR3 plus reference TRBV19 and TRBJ2-6, the full variable domain is DGGITQSPKYLFRKEGQNVTLSCEQNLNHDAMYWYRQDPGQGLRLIYYSQIVNDFQKGDIAEGYSVSREKKESFPLTVTSAQKNPTAFYLCASSTSLGTGANVLTFGAGSRLTVL.

The V call is TRBV19, the J call TRBJ1-2; 7 bases line up with TRBD1. The V gene's germline CDR1 is LNHDA and CDR2 SQIVND (reference sequence). Trimming at V came to 11 bases and at J to 4 bases, leaving 10 bases not matched to a gene. The CDR3 runs to 13 residues. The CDR3 DNA follows: TGTGCCCCGACCTGGACAGGCTTCTATGGCTACACCTTC. It is translated as CAPTWTGFYGYTF.

The rearrangement uses TRBV6-5 and TRBJ1-3; weak D call: TRBD1 (6 bases). The V end lost 5 bases, the J end lost 4 bases, and 12 bases lay between the germline ends. Germline V gives CDR1 MNHEY, CDR2 SVGAGI. The length of the CDR3 is 14 residues. This CDR3 reads CASSLRTEGNTIYF. In DNA form, the CDR3 reads TGTGCCAGCAGTCTCCGGACAGAAGGAAACACCATATATTTT.

This chain connects TRBV5-1 to TRBJ2-7, with D perhaps matching TRBD2 (5 bases). Germline CDR1 SGHRS, CDR2 YFSETQ. The CDR3 totals 15 residues. Trimming shortened V by 4 bases and J by 4 bases, and 18 bases separated the two germline ends. CDR3 nucleotides: TGCGCCAGCAGCCCCGGGCCGAGGGATGTTTACGAGCAGTACTTC. Protein sequence: CASSPGPRDVYEQYF.

V usage is TRBV27 and J usage is TRBJ1-1; 8 bases map to TRBD1. The junction had 9 bases not matched to a gene; V was cut back by 5 bases and J by 4 bases. The CDR3 spans 15 residues. Germline lookup yields CDR1 MNHEY and CDR2 SMNVEV (reference sequence). Written as DNA, the CDR3 is TGTGCCAGCAGTCCTTGGACAGGGATGAGCACTGAAGCTTTCTTT. Protein sequence: CASSPWTGMSTEAFF.

This sequence joins TRBV19 and TRBJ2-3; D remains ambiguous. Germline CDR1 is LNHDA and CDR2 is SQIVND (reference sequence). The CDR3 length is 11 residues. Deletions cut 5 bases from V and 5 bases from J, with 5 bases between. For the CDR3, the DNA is TGTGCCAGTAGTGTTCAAGATACGCAGTATTTT. Translating it yields CASSVQDTQYF.

This chain links TRBV6-4 with TRBJ2-1; possibly TRBD2 for D (5 bases). V dropped 6 bases and J dropped 2 bases, with 8 bases sitting between them. This CDR3 comprises 13 residues. Germline values: CDR1 MRHNA, CDR2 SNTAGT. The CDR3 is CASSREPYNEQFF. CDR3 sequence (DNA): TGTGCCAGCAGCCGGGAACCCTACAATGAGCAGTTCTTC.

The table lists this clone with a few counts. The J gene is TRBJ2-7, the V gene TRBV9, with D possibly being TRBD1 (5 bases). V was shortened by 0 bases and J by 3 bases, with 16 bases between the two germline ends. Per the germline V gene, CDR1 is SGDLS and CDR2 is YYNGEE. This CDR3 comprises 16 residues. DNA for the CDR3: TGTGCCAGCAGCGTAGGAGATCTGGACAAAGACTACGAGCAGTACTTC. Encoded protein: CASSVGDLDKDYEQYF.

This rearrangement joins TRBV5-1 to TRBJ2-3, with TRBD2 as a possible D gene (6 bases). Germline CDR1 SGHRS, CDR2 YFSETQ. V shed 0 bases and J shed 4 bases, with 15 bases lying between them. This CDR3 has 16 amino acids. CDR3 amino acids: CASSLALRGFPDTQYF. The CDR3, as DNA: TGCGCCAGCAGCTTGGCCCTCCGGGGGTTTCCAGATACGCAGTATTTT.

The chain recombines TRBV6-5 with TRBJ1-1; no clear D. Germline V lookup: CDR1 MNHEY, CDR2 SVGAGI. This CDR3 is built from 13 residues. Trimming left V 5 bases short and J 0 bases short, with 7 bases between. In nucleotides, the CDR3 is TGTGCCAGCAGTCGGGTGATGAACACTGAAGCTTTCTTT. This codes for CASSRVMNTEAFF.